This T cell receptor beta chain stems from a study of T cells in women clearing cervical HPV infection. Measured with immunoSEQ multiplex PCR; TCRdb has only the in-frame clones, and not every one. The sample's table shows about 19,000 clones. Note on this clone: The antigen remains undetermined. The sequenced fragment ends 3 residues before the CDR3 boundary, so the rest is inferred from the germline J gene.

Overall study results and limits: Effector/memory and HPV-specific T cells were not isolated, and association timing is unknown. Combining TCR richness with V gene abundances gave roughly 0.8 AUC.

All donors had a single incident cervical HPV16 infection, not prevalent. Germline trimming cut 0 bases from V and 5 bases from J; bases unmatched to any gene: 10. CDR3 length: 16 residues. In germline, CDR1 is SQVTM, CDR2 ANQGSEA. The rearrangement links TRBV29-1 to TRBJ2-1, with 7 bases matching TRBD1. The specimen sequenced was blood buffy coat. This sequence originates from a woman aged 18-70 years with a cervical HPV16 infection that either progressed to CIN3+ or cleared (not recorded which). The sequenced CDR3 bases are TGCAGCGTTGAAGATCCCCCCGGGACAGAAGACAATGAG. As protein: CSVEDPPGTEDNE. The whole CDR3 sequence is CSVEDPPGTEDNEQFF.